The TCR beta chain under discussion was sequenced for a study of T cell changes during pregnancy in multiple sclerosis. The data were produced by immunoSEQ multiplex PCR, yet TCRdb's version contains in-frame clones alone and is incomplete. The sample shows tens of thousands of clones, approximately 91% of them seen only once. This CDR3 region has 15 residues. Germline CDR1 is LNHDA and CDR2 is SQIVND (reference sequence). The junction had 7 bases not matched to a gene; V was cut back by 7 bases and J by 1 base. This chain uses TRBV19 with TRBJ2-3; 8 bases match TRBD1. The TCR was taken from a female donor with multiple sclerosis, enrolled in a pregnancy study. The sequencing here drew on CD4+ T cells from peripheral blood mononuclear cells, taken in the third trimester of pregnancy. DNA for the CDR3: TGTGCCAGTATCGGACAGGGCCCCGGCACAGATACGCAGTATTTT. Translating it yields CASIGQGPGTDTQYF. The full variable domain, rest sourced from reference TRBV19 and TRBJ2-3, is DGGITQSPKYLFRKEGQNVTLSCEQNLNHDAMYWYRQDPGQGLRLIYYSQIVNDFQKGDIAEGYSVSREKKESFPLTVTSAQKNPTAFYLCASIGQGPGTDTQYFGPGTRLTVL.